The 10 T cell receptor beta chains below come from one sample, sequenced in a study of T-cell reconstitution after alpha-beta-depleted transplantation in children. Unique molecular identifiers tagged the TCRbeta library. TCRdb redid the calling of the PCR reads with MiXCR, one entry per CDR3 protein. The data show around 370,000 distinct CDR3 sequences, under 20% seen once. The source material was PBMCs, mostly from graft donor cells, sampled 360 days after TCRalphabeta/CD19-depleted stem cell transplant. These receptors all come from a male patient between 2 and 10 years old who had a stem cell transplant for acute lymphoblastic leukemia, so the T cells may come from the graft donor.

This clonotype came up a few times. The rearrangement uses TRBV5-1 and TRBJ2-1; D gene ambiguous. CDR1 SGHRS and CDR2 YFSETQ come from the germline V gene. This CDR3 comprises 13 residues. Deletions cut 3 bases from V and 6 bases from J, with 10 bases between. The CDR3: CASSSRPPNEQFF. In nucleotides, the CDR3 is TGCGCCAGCAGCTCAAGACCTCCCAATGAGCAGTTCTTC.

This clonotype was observed many times. The chain employs TRBV10-3 and TRBJ2-7; TRBD1 matches at 7 bases. This CDR3 has 14 residues. Germline CDR1 ENHRY, CDR2 SYGVKD. V lost 1 base to trimming and J lost 3 bases; unmatched junction nucleotides: 3. CDR3 in amino acids: CAISEFRDSYEQYF. The CDR3 nucleotides are TGTGCCATCAGTGAGTTCCGGGACAGCTACGAGCAGTACTTC.

The genes are TRBV20-1 and TRBJ1-5, with D perhaps matching TRBD1 (6 bases). The CDR3 runs 15 residues. V lost 0 bases, J lost 1 base, and 10 bases lay in between. The V gene's germline CDR1 is DFQATT and CDR2 SNEGSKA (reference sequence). CDR3 sequence (DNA): TGCAGTGCTAGAGACTGGACAGAGAGCAATCAGCCCCAGCATTTT. This codes for CSARDWTESNQPQHF.

The chain joins TRBV10-3 to TRBJ2-7; TRBD2 is a possible D gene (6 bases). Per germline, CDR1 ENHRY and CDR2 SYGVKD. The CDR3 sequence is 16 residues long. V gave up 5 bases and J gave up 7 bases, with 24 bases separating them. The CDR3 bases are TGTGCCATCAGTCCCCTCTCGGGGAGGAAATGGTGGGAGCAGTACTTC. Protein sequence: CAISPLSGRKWWEQYF.

This clonotype was counted a few times. This chain links TRBV10-3 with TRBJ1-2, with TRBD1 identical over 9 bases. The CDR3 spans 17 residues. J was trimmed by 4 bases and V by 6 bases; bases with no gene match: 15. Germline CDR1 is ENHRY and CDR2 is SYGVKD. The CDR3, as DNA: TGTGCCATCAGGACCCCGGGACAGGGTCTTTCAGGCTATGGCTACACCTTC. Amino acid sequence: CAIRTPGQGLSGYGYTF.

V and J are TRBV4-1 and TRBJ2-5; D gene unclear. The CDR3 is 14 residues long. Trimming took 2 bases from V and 5 from J, leaving 12 bases between them. Germline-derived CDR1 and CDR2 are MGHRA and YSYEKL. As DNA, the CDR3 is TGCGCCAGCAGCCAACGCGTCCTAGGGGAGACCCAGTACTTC. Its translation is CASSQRVLGETQYF.

This clonotype was detected ten times or more. The chain has TRBV12-3 or TRBV12-4 and TRBJ2-1, with 11 bases that match TRBD1. The CDR3 runs 13 residues. V lost 11 bases to trimming and J lost 8 bases; unmatched junction nucleotides: 8. For the CDR3, the DNA is TGTGCCGTTCCGGGACAGGGGGGCTATGAGCAGTTCTTC. This gives the protein CAVPGQGGYEQFF.

This clonotype was counted between two and nine times. The chain combines TRBV5-1 with TRBJ2-1; 15 positions match TRBD2. Germline CDR1 SGHRS, CDR2 YFSETQ. V lost 4 bases to trimming and J lost 1 base; unmatched junction nucleotides: 0. The CDR3 is 16 amino acids. CDR3 sequence reads: CASSGTSGRSYNEQFF. CDR3 in DNA: TGCGCCAGCAGCGGGACTAGCGGGAGGTCCTACAATGAGCAGTTCTTC. Full variable domain (missing parts from reference TRBV5-1 and TRBJ2-1): KAGVTQTPRYLIKTRGQQVTLSCSPISGHRSVSWYQQTPGQGLQFLFEYFSETQRNKGNFPGRFSGRQFSNSRSEMNVSTLELGDSALYLCASSGTSGRSYNEQFFGPGTRLTVL.

This clonotype was detected a few times. The chain employs TRBV9 and TRBJ2-1; D ambiguous. Trimming shortened V by 0 bases and J by 7 bases, and 8 bases separated the two germline ends. Germline-derived CDR1 and CDR2 are SGDLS and YYNGEE. This CDR3 has 13 residues. CDR3 sequence (DNA): TGTGCCAGCAGCGTAGACCTCAGTAATGAGCAGTTCTTC. Translating it yields CASSVDLSNEQFF.

The chain carries TRBV29-1 and TRBJ2-5; the D gene is possibly TRBD2 (6 bases). Germline lookup yields CDR1 SQVTM and CDR2 ANQGSEA. Trimming removed 6 bases at V and 4 bases at J, with 18 bases between. This CDR3 spans 14 amino acids. The CDR3 here is CSVGSAGSGETQYF. For the CDR3, the DNA is TGCAGCGTGGGAAGCGCCGGGAGCGGAGAGACCCAGTACTTC.